This T cell receptor beta chain emerged from a study of cytomegalovirus exposure and HLA in healthy donors. Study results and caveats: What TCR beta sequences reportedly achieved was accurate prediction of HLA-A and HLA-B alleles in most subjects. The study had only CMV serostatus as immune exposure information.

CDR3 length equals 13 residues. The V end was cut by 4 bases, the J end by 5 bases, with 8 bases between. Germline CDR1 and CDR2: SEHNR and FQNEAQ (reference sequence). A note on this clone: The target antigen is unknown.

Both 60 Vbeta primers and 13 Jbeta primers went into the PCR. Assay: immunoSEQ multiplex PCR; the TCRdb copy retains only in-frame clones and omits some. The table has 150,000 or so clones, around three quarters seen once. The specimen sequenced was PBMCs. This chain joins TRBV7-9 and TRBJ1-4; D call uncertain. This TCR was sampled from a man between 35 and 55 years old in good health and CMV-seropositive. The CDR3 DNA reads as TGTGCCAGCAGCTCCGGGGTCAATGAAAAACTGTTTTTT. This sequence encodes CASSSGVNEKLFF.